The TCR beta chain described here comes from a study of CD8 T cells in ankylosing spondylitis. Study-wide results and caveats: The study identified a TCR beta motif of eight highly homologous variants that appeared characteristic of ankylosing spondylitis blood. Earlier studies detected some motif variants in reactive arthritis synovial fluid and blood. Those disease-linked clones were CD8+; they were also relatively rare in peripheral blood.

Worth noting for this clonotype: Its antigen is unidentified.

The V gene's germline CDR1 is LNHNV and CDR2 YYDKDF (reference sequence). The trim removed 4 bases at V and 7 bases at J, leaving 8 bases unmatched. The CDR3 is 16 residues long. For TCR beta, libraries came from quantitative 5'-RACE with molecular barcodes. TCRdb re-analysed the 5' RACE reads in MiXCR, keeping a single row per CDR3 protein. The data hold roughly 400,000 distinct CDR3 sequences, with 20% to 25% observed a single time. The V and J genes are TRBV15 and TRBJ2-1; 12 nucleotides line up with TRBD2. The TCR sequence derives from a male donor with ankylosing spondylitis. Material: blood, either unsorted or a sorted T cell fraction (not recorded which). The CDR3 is CATSKERTSGKNEQFF. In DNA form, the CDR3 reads TGTGCCACCAGCAAAGAGCGGACTAGCGGGAAGAATGAGCAGTTCTTC.